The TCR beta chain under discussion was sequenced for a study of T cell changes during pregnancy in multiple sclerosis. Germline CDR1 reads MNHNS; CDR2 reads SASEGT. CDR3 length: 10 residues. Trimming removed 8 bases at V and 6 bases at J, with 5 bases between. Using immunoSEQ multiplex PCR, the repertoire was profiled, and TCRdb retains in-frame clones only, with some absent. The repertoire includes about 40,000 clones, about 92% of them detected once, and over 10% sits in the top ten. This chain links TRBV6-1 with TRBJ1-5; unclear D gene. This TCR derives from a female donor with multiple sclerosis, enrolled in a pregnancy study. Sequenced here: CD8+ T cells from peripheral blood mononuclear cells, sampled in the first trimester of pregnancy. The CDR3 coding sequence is TGTGCCAGCTCGTCTCAGCCCCAGCATTTT. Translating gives CASSSQPQHF.